This entry is about one TCR beta chain. The antigen is not known. The junction shows a germline mismatch at one end, possibly a read error. A distinct unique molecular identifier was carried by each TCR cDNA molecule. TCRdb ran MiXCR on the 5' RACE reads and lists one entry per CDR3 protein. The sample includes 100,000 or so distinct CDR3 sequences, 4.4% of them seen just once. The entry originates in a study of spatial heterogeneity in lung cancer. Study-level points and caveats: Tumor mutation counts were tracked by expanded intratumoral alpha and beta TCR counts. Ubiquitous and regional expanded TCR counts mirrored ubiquitous and regional nonsynonymous mutation counts, respectively.

Time point: sample taken at primary tumor resection. Extraction of whole RNA from tumor, nontumor lung or frozen PBMC preceded unsorted sequencing. The TCR originated in a male donor with early-stage non-small cell lung cancer. Sequences were derived from lung tumor tissue, sampled at surgery.

The CDR3, as DNA: TGTGCCGGCTCTTCCGGGACCCGGCCAGATACGCAGTATTTT. This codes for CAGSSGTRPDTQYF. This chain joins TRBV18 and TRBJ2-3; D may match TRBD1 or TRBD2 (5 bases each). Germline-derived CDR1 and CDR2 are KGHSH and LQKENI. The CDR3 has 14 amino acids.